Presented here are 9 T cell receptor beta chains from one specimen sequenced in a study of T cells in women clearing cervical HPV infection. Assay used: immunoSEQ multiplex PCR; TCRdb lists only in-frame clones, some missing. This table lists around 23,000 clones. Sequencing was performed on blood buffy coat. These receptor sequences come from a woman between 18 and 69 years old with a cervical HPV16 infection that either progressed to CIN3+ or cleared (not recorded which).

With regard to this clone: Coverage ceases 3 residues before the CDR3 finishes, and the germline J gene fills in the end. The rearrangement uses TRBV7-9 and TRBJ1-2; D is possibly TRBD1 (5 bases). Germline values: CDR1 SEHNR, CDR2 FQNEAQ (reference sequence). The CDR3 is 15 residues long. The CDR3 DNA, read in part, is TGTGCCAGCAGCTCCCGGGGGAGCTCCTACAATGAC. Amino acids: CASSSRGSSYND. In full, the CDR3 is CASSSRGSSYNDYTF.

Note on this clone: Read data end 3 residues before the CDR3 end; the end is taken from the germline J gene. This chain uses TRBV20-1 with TRBJ2-3, with TRBD1 matching 8 bases. The CDR3 covers 16 residues. Germline CDR1 reads DFQATT; CDR2 reads SNEGSKA (reference sequence). Partial CDR3 DNA: TGCAGTGCCGCAGGGGGCCCCGGGGTGTCTCAATGGACG. As protein: CSAAGGPGVSQWT. The full CDR3 reads CSAAGGPGVSQWTQYF.

Concerning this clone: The CDR3 end lies 3 residues beyond the end of the read and is filled in from the germline J gene. The gene calls are TRBV5-1 and TRBJ1-2, with no clear D. Germline CDR1 SGHRS, CDR2 YFSETQ. V was pared by 7 bases and J by 5 bases, with 24 bases between. CDR3 size: 16 residues. CDR3 sequence: CASLLTSLDSPYGYTF. The sequenced part of the CDR3 DNA is TGCGCCAGCCTACTAACGTCACTCGACTCCCCTTATGGC.

Points on this clone: The CDR3 end is not reached by the read, which stops 3 residues before it; the germline J gene fills it in. This rearrangement joins TRBV4-2 to TRBJ2-3; a weak D match, TRBD2 (6 bases). This CDR3 region has 15 residues. CDR1 LGHNA and CDR2 YNFKEQ come from the germline V gene. The CDR3: CASSQDKQGGYPQYF. The covered CDR3 bases are TGTGCCAGCAGCCAAGATAAGCAGGGAGGATACCCG.

On this clone itself: The read stops 3 residues short of the end of the CDR3; the missing end is completed from the germline J gene. The chain combines TRBV6-1 with TRBJ1-2; no clear D. The CDR3 has 16 residues. Germline V CDR1 and CDR2: MNHNS, SASEGT. Incomplete CDR3 DNA: TGTGCCAGCAGTGAACTAGCGGGAGGCCGTCGGGATACC. Its translation: CASSELAGGRRDT. The whole CDR3 protein reads CASSELAGGRRDTYTF.

This clone is classed as medium-sized by frequency. The observed sequence ends 3 residues before the CDR3 terminus, with the missing tail filled in from the germline J gene. The J gene is TRBJ2-7, the V gene TRBV13; D gene unclear. Germline V gives CDR1 PRHDT, CDR2 FYEKMQ (reference sequence). The CDR3 has 13 amino acids. With 5 bases removed from V and 2 bases from J, the gap between germline ends came to 10 bases. The CDR3 sequence is CASSRSTAYEQYF. Partial CDR3 DNA: TGTGCCAGCAGCCGTAGTACGGCCTACGAG.

As for this clone: Read sequence stops 3 residues before the CDR3 end, and the germline J gene provides the missing end. The chain couples TRBV20-1 to TRBJ2-3; D perhaps matches TRBD1 (6 bases). Germline V gene data show CDR1 as DFQATT and CDR2 as SNEGSKA (reference sequence). This CDR3 is 16 amino acids long. The DNA read from the CDR3 is TGCAGTGCAACCACCCTAGGACAGCCCTTCAATCAGCCG. Translation: CSATTLGQPFNQP. The complete CDR3 reads CSATTLGQPFNQPQYF.

Note on this clone: The read ends 3 residues before the CDR3 terminus; that terminus is restored from the germline J gene. The chain carries TRBV7-2 and TRBJ1-1; no clear D gene. This CDR3 has 12 amino acids. Germline V lookup: CDR1 SGHTA, CDR2 FQGNSA. The ends were cut back, 3 bases at V and 6 bases at J, with 8 bases in the middle. The CDR3: CASSFFASEAFF. The part of the CDR3 DNA that was read is TGTGCCAGCAGCTTTTTTGCGTCTGAA. Together with reference TRBV7-2 and TRBJ1-1, the CDR3 gives the full variable domain: GAGVSQSPSNKVTEKGKDVELRCDPISGHTALYWYRQSLGQGLEFLIYFQGNSAPDKSGLPSDRFSAERTGGSVSTLTIQRTQQEDSAVYLCASSFFASEAFFGQGTRLTVV.

Notes on this clone: The CDR3 end is not reached by the read, which stops 3 residues before it; the germline J gene fills it in. J is TRBJ2-1 and V is TRBV5-4; D ambiguous. The V gene lost 0 bases and the J gene lost 5 bases, with 3 bases spanning the gap. This CDR3 is built from 12 residues. CDR1 SGHNT and CDR2 YYREEE come from the germline V gene (reference sequence). The covered CDR3 bases are TGTGCCAGCAGCTTGGCGGACAATGAG. It encodes CASSLADNE. The entire CDR3 protein is CASSLADNEQFF.